These 14 T cell receptor beta chains originate from one sample sequenced in a study of T-cell memory formation after mild COVID-19. TCRdb analysed the 5' RACE reads with MiXCR anew, one entry per CDR3 protein. The table lists around 160,000 distinct CDR3 sequences, roughly 10% of them singletons. The sequenced material came from PBMCs or a T cell subset sorted from them (not recorded which). The receptors shown here come from a man between 18 and 35 years old who had mild COVID-19 (a few samples of this study predate the infection). Cell type and time point are not known.

The chain combines TRBV29-1 with TRBJ1-2; possible D gene TRBD1, 6 bases. Germline V gene lookup returns CDR1 SQVTM and CDR2 ANQGSEA. The ends were cut back, 5 bases at V and 4 bases at J, with 14 bases in the middle. The length of the CDR3 is 13 residues. The DNA for the CDR3 is TGCAGCGTTTCCTCAGGGGTAGGCTATGGCTACACCTTC. Its protein product is CSVSSGVGYGYTF.

This clonotype was counted a few times. The rearrangement links TRBV6-2 or TRBV6-3 to TRBJ2-3, with D perhaps TRBD1 (6 bases). The germline V gene encodes CDR1 MNHEY and CDR2 SVGEGT. The CDR3 is 15 amino acids. Trimming took 2 bases from V and 4 from J, leaving 13 bases between them. The CDR3 reads CASSYGPGVADTQYF. The CDR3 DNA follows: TGTGCCAGCAGTTACGGCCCAGGGGTAGCAGATACGCAGTATTTT.

The table lists this clonotype with a few counts. The chain couples TRBV4-2 to TRBJ2-1; possibly TRBD2 for D (6 bases). Trimming shortened V by 1 base and J by 9 bases, and 16 bases separated the two germline ends. The germline gives CDR1 LGHNA, CDR2 YNFKEQ. The CDR3 length is 15 residues. For the CDR3, the DNA is TGTGCCAGCAGCCAAGCAGGAGGAGGGAGAGGTGAGCAGTTCTTC. This gives the protein CASSQAGGGRGEQFF.

This clonotype has only a few counts. This chain joins TRBV5-6 and TRBJ1-2; tentative D call: TRBD1 (5 bases). Germline V gives CDR1 SGHDT, CDR2 YYEEEE. The CDR3 is 14 amino acids. Trimming took off 2 bases at V and 6 bases at J, with 14 bases between the two ends. The CDR3 is CASSFGGGTHGYTF. In DNA form, the CDR3 reads TGTGCCAGCAGCTTTGGCGGAGGGACCCATGGCTACACCTTC.

This clonotype appeared once. This chain uses TRBV20-1 with TRBJ1-5, with D maybe TRBD1 (5 bases). The CDR3 spans 12 residues. The V gene lost 7 bases and the J gene lost 0 bases, with 7 bases spanning the gap. CDR1 DFQATT and CDR2 SNEGSKA come from the germline V gene (reference sequence). The CDR3: CSVGLSNQPQHF. In DNA form, the CDR3 reads TGCAGTGTGGGACTTAGCAATCAGCCCCAGCATTTT.

A few counts support this clonotype. This chain's CDR3 is CASSPGLDQPQHF. CDR3 in DNA: TGTGCCAGCAGCCCCGGACTCGATCAGCCCCAGCATTTT. The chain has TRBV11-2 and TRBJ1-5; D remains ambiguous. This CDR3 contains 13 residues. Germline V gene sequence: CDR1 SGHAT, CDR2 FQNNGV. V gave up 5 bases and J gave up 5 bases, with 10 bases separating them.

The table lists this clonotype with a few counts. This chain uses TRBV6-5 with TRBJ1-1, with a possible D match to TRBD1 (5 bases). This CDR3 comprises 17 residues. Trimming pared 5 bases from V and 4 bases from J, leaving 23 bases between. From germline, CDR1 is MNHEY and CDR2 SVGAGI. Here the CDR3 DNA reads TGTGCCAGCAGTAAACCCCTAGGGACGTTAATGGGCACTGAAGCTTTCTTT. This translates into CASSKPLGTLMGTEAFF.

This clonotype was observed a handful of times. V is TRBV11-2 and J is TRBJ2-5; the D gene is possibly TRBD2 (6 bases). Trimming removed 5 bases from V and 9 bases from J, with 19 bases in between. Germline CDR1 is SGHAT and CDR2 is FQNNGV. The length of the CDR3 is 14 residues. The CDR3 loop is CASSRDLAPRAQYF. In nucleotides, the CDR3 is TGTGCCAGCAGCCGGGACTTAGCCCCAAGGGCCCAGTACTTC.

The chain has TRBV9 and TRBJ1-6; D is uncertain. The germline V and J ends were trimmed by 0 bases and 6 bases, with 10 bases remaining between them. Germline CDR1 is SGDLS and CDR2 is YYNGEE. The CDR3 has 15 amino acids. This chain's CDR3 is CASSVVGNINSPLHF. The CDR3 nucleotides are TGTGCCAGCAGCGTAGTAGGAAACATTAATTCACCCCTCCACTTT.

This sequence joins TRBV5-1 and TRBJ1-1; tentatively, D is TRBD1 (5 bases). With 1 base removed from V and 3 bases from J, the gap between germline ends came to 13 bases. The germline gives CDR1 SGHRS, CDR2 YFSETQ. The CDR3 has 15 amino acids. The CDR3 sequence: CASSLSGRGDTEAFF. Here the CDR3 DNA reads TGCGCCAGCAGCTTGTCAGGACGAGGGGACACTGAAGCTTTCTTT.

This chain connects TRBV7-2 to TRBJ1-2, with D tentatively TRBD1 (6 bases). Germline values: CDR1 SGHTA, CDR2 FQGNSA. The CDR3 length is 15 residues. The ends were cut back, 4 bases at V and 4 bases at J, with 16 bases in the middle. CDR3 DNA sequence: TGTGCCAGCAGCTCCGGACAGCACCCCAGCTATGGCTACACCTTC. Residues: CASSSGQHPSYGYTF.

This sequence joins TRBV4-1 and TRBJ1-3; 8 bases are shared with TRBD1. This CDR3 spans 15 amino acids. The junction had 6 bases not matched to a gene; V was cut back by 3 bases and J by 5 bases. Germline V gene sequence: CDR1 MGHRA, CDR2 YSYEKL. DNA of the CDR3: TGCGCCAGCAGCCAGATAGGGACAGGTAGAAACACCATATATTTT. Encoded protein: CASSQIGTGRNTIYF.

This clonotype was recorded a few times. This chain joins TRBV7-2 and TRBJ1-5; the D gene is possibly TRBD1 (5 bases). The length of the CDR3 is 13 residues. V was trimmed by 5 bases and J by 9 bases, leaving 14 bases between them. Germline assignment: CDR1 SGHTA and CDR2 FQGNSA. The CDR3 spells CASSKEGPRPQHF. In nucleotides, the CDR3 is TGTGCCAGCAGCAAGGAGGGGCCTCGGCCCCAGCATTTT. Complete variable domain (other parts from reference TRBV7-2 and TRBJ1-5): GAGVSQSPSNKVTEKGKDVELRCDPISGHTALYWYRQSLGQGLEFLIYFQGNSAPDKSGLPSDRFSAERTGGSVSTLTIQRTQQEDSAVYLCASSKEGPRPQHFGDGTRLSIL.

This clonotype was seen more than once but under ten times. The chain uses TRBV4-2 and TRBJ2-1, with 10 bases that match TRBD2. With V trimmed by 2 bases and J by 4 bases, 5 bases remained unmatched. Germline V gene sequence: CDR1 LGHNA, CDR2 YNFKEQ. The CDR3 is 16 residues long. CDR3 residues: CASSQPGAGGYNEQFF. DNA for the CDR3: TGTGCCAGCAGCCAACCCGGAGCGGGGGGGTACAATGAGCAGTTCTTC.